The rows below give T cell receptor beta chains drawn from one sample of a study of T cells in localized non-small cell lung cancer. Profiling relied on immunoSEQ multiplex PCR, and the TCRdb table lists in-frame clones only, not all of them. Here the sample spans around 3,700 clones, less than 25% being singletons. The input for sequencing was lung tumor tissue, taken before any cancer treatment. All receptors derive from a man between 18 and 55 years old with stage II lung adenocarcinoma. Both conserved end residues are part of each CDR3. The D gene is left open where the match is weak. Size values are once, few and many counts, or a class for expanded clones, and some rows have none.

D: TRBD1
size: .
V: TRBV9
J: TRBJ1-4
DNA: TGTGCCAGCAGTGAGGGAAGGACAGGTCCCGAAAAACTGTTTTTT
CDR3: CASSEGRTGPEKLFF

D: .
size: few
V: TRBV11-3
J: TRBJ1-1
DNA: TGTGCCAGCAGCTTGGGCGCCGAGATGGGGGGGACTGAAGCTTTCTTT
CDR3: CASSLGAEMGGTEAFF

D: TRBD1
size: .
V: TRBV6-8
J: TRBJ1-5
DNA: TGTGCCAGCAGAGGGACAGGGCCAACCCGTCAGCCCCAGCATTTT
CDR3: CASRGTGPTRQPQHF

D: .
size: medium-sized
V: TRBV6-8
J: TRBJ2-7
DNA: TGTGCCAGCAGGAGAAACCGGGATTTGATCTACGAGCAGTACTTC
CDR3: CASRRNRDLIYEQYF

D: TRBD2
size: medium-sized
V: TRBV6-8
J: TRBJ2-7
DNA: TGTGCCATCAATAGCGGGGGAACCTACGAGCAGTACTTC
CDR3: CAINSGGTYEQYF

D: .
size: .
V: TRBV4-1
J: TRBJ1-3
DNA: TGCGCCAGCAGCCAAGAAGGAGGGGATGGAAACACCATATATTTT
CDR3: CASSQEGGDGNTIYF

D: .
size: .
V: TRBV18
J: TRBJ2-5
DNA: TGTGCCAGCTCAACCAGTCCCCGGGGAGGCCAAGAGACCCAGTACTTC
CDR3: CASSTSPRGGQETQYF

D: .
size: .
V: TRBV9
J: TRBJ2-3
DNA: TGTGCCAGCAGCGGAAGCACAGATACGCAGTATTTT
CDR3: CASSGSTDTQYF

D: .
size: .
V: TRBV30
J: TRBJ1-3
DNA: TGTGCCTGGAGTGTACCTGGTGGAAACACCATATATTTT
CDR3: CAWSVPGGNTIYF

D: TRBD2
size: .
V: TRBV27
J: TRBJ2-5
DNA: TGTGCCAGCAGTGACCCACTAGCGGGGGAGGGGGAGACCCAGTACTTC
CDR3: CASSDPLAGEGETQYF

D: .
size: .
V: TRBV7-8
J: TRBJ1-1
DNA: TGTGCCAGCAGCTACCAGGGGAACACTGAAGCTTTCTTT
CDR3: CASSYQGNTEAFF

D: .
size: few
V: TRBV6-8
J: TRBJ2-7
DNA: TGTGCCAGCAGTTACCGGGCCCTCTCCTACGAGCAGTACTTC
CDR3: CASSYRALSYEQYF

D: .
size: .
V: TRBV5-1
J: TRBJ2-3
DNA: TGCGCCAGCAGCTTGGAGACAGGGAGGAGAACAGATACGCAGTATTTT
CDR3: CASSLETGRRTDTQYF

D: .
size: medium-sized
V: TRBV6-8
J: TRBJ2-2
DNA: TGTGCCAGCACCAGGGAATCCACCGGGGAGCTGTTTTTT
CDR3: CASTRESTGELFF

D: .
size: few
V: TRBV6-8
J: TRBJ2-7
DNA: TGTGCCAGCAGTGACAACAGGTACGAGCAGTACTTC
CDR3: CASSDNRYEQYF

D: .
size: few
V: TRBV28
J: TRBJ2-7
DNA: TGTGCCAGCAGTTCCGGGTTGGGGGGTATCACCTACGAGCAGTACTTC
CDR3: CASSSGLGGITYEQYF

D: .
size: few
V: TRBV10-3
J: TRBJ1-2
DNA: TGTGCCATCAGTGAGCAAGGAGGCAACTATGGCTACACCTTC
CDR3: CAISEQGGNYGYTF

D: .
size: medium-sized
V: TRBV11-3
J: TRBJ2-5
DNA: TGTGCCAGCAGCTTAATCTCTGGAACCCAAGAGACCCAGTACTTC
CDR3: CASSLISGTQETQYF

D: .
size: few
V: TRBV9
J: TRBJ2-4
DNA: TGTGCCAGCAGTGAAGCGCGGGTGTACATTCAGTACTTC
CDR3: CASSEARVYIQYF

D: TRBD1
size: .
V: TRBV19
J: TRBJ2-5
DNA: TGTGCCAGTAGTATAGATAGGACAGGAGAAGAGACCCAGTACTTC
CDR3: CASSIDRTGEETQYF

D: .
size: once
V: TRBV15
J: TRBJ2-3
DNA: TGTGCCACCAGCAGAGATCGGCGGTCGGGGGCGTCCACAGATACGCAGTATTTT
CDR3: CATSRDRRSGASTDTQYF

D: .
size: few
V: TRBV11-3
J: TRBJ2-5
DNA: TGTGCCAGCAGCCAAAACCCTCCTTCGCACCGGGAGACCCAGTACTTC
CDR3: CASSQNPPSHRETQYF

D: TRBD1
size: .
V: TRBV11-3
J: TRBJ2-2
DNA: TGTGCCAGCAGCCGCGGACAGGGCTTGGGCGGGGAGCTGTTTTTT
CDR3: CASSRGQGLGGELFF

D: .
size: few
V: TRBV11-3
J: TRBJ1-2
DNA: TGTGCCAGCAGCTCCCCTACCGTGGACCTATATGGCTACACCTTC
CDR3: CASSSPTVDLYGYTF

D: .
size: .
V: TRBV6-8
J: TRBJ1-5
DNA: TGTGCCGCCCACTCCGGGACGCTAGGCAATCAGCCCCAGCATTTT
CDR3: CAAHSGTLGNQPQHF

D: TRBD2
size: .
V: TRBV5-1
J: TRBJ2-2
DNA: TGCGCCAGCAGCTTGGGACGTTGGACTAGCGGGGGGTCGGACACCGGGGAGCTGTTTTTT
CDR3: CASSLGRWTSGGSDTGELFF

D: TRBD1
size: .
V: TRBV5-1
J: TRBJ1-1
DNA: TGCGCCAGCAGCAACGACAGGGTTCCGGCTGAAGCTTTCTTT
CDR3: CASSNDRVPAEAFF

D: .
size: .
V: TRBV19
J: TRBJ1-1
DNA: TGTGCCAGTAGTCCCCCTCCAGGGGCGAAGACTGAAGCTTTCTTT
CDR3: CASSPPPGAKTEAFF